Listed below are T cell receptor beta chains from one sample, sequenced in a study of blood T cells in healthy people across ages. Each CDR3 protein is one row after TCRdb ran MiXCR on the 5' RACE reads. The data show about 650,000 distinct CDR3 sequences, around 50% seen once. Sequencing input: blood. The receptors originated from a woman of 80 years or more in good health. Each CDR3 is given without its conserved first and last residue.

v_call	cdr3_aa
TRBV10-1	ASSPRLGTQEGQF
TRBV13	ASGSTRSSYEQY
TRBV25-1	ASSEGVWNEQF
TRBV29-1	SVEVSTNTGELF
TRBV10-3	AISARGGQGNEQF
TRBV30	AWSAYEQY
TRBV24-1	ATSGQRGLTYNEQF
TRBV2	ASSEVSGANVLT
TRBV3-1	ASSQRVNEQY
TRBV6-4	ASSDTSGGGDTQY
TRBV13	ASSPLPDRTLEKLF
TRBV2	AGRGDNEKLF
TRBV9	ASSGNRDFITDTQY
TRBV30	AWSAHRVNTGELF
TRBV5-1	ASSLRPDPNYGYT
TRBV5-1	ASSSRDPNTGELF
TRBV27	ASSLILQAGSPLH
TRBV2	ASNPGSETQY
TRBV3-1	ASSVRAIWNTQY
TRBV29-1	SVPGPDSYEQY
TRBV12-3/TRBV12-4	ASSFYSGEHEQY
TRBV7-2	ASSSDSNTEAF
TRBV2	ASSERGNVLT
TRBV6-2/TRBV6-3	ASSYNRGQNQPQH
TRBV7-9	ASSGRQAMGGKLF
TRBV9	ASSYGQGASNTEAF
TRBV7-2	ASSLDATGGGYGYT
TRBV7-2	ASSFGGLTDAQY
TRBV28	ASSDRAEAF
TRBV5-1	ASSLSGRAGRNEQF
TRBV3-1	ASSPAGAGEQF
TRBV12-3/TRBV12-4	ASSKRTGVGLSPLH
TRBV27	ASSFRTGALYNEQY
TRBV7-2	ASSLVPNFRAGELF
TRBV4-2	ASSRRGGGEDTEAF
TRBV6-6	ASSYRATGNYGYT
TRBV7-9	ASSLERDTGELF
TRBV19	ASSMGPAVQETQY
TRBV14	ASSQMATQGLF
TRBV29-1	SVRGRGETQY
TRBV25-1	ASSYRNSPLH
TRBV12-3/TRBV12-4	ASTQRPRTQQETQY
TRBV20-1	SAPTGVGDQPQH
TRBV5-5	ASSQNGGDIQY
TRBV7-9	ASSWERGGNEQF
TRBV5-1	ASRDGRPTYEQY
TRBV6-6	ASIAVGLSRDEQF
TRBV7-2	ASSRGSSYNSPLH
TRBV5-1	ASSSTSGRNYEQY
TRBV5-6	ASSHEERVAGLQETQY
TRBV20-1	SARGLAGHDEQY